This T cell receptor beta chain was retrieved from a study of PD-L1 blockade in urothelial cancer. The data were produced by immunoSEQ multiplex PCR, yet TCRdb's version contains in-frame clones alone and is incomplete. The table has under 130,000 clones, approximately 85% seen once; the top ten hold 2% to 3%. This sequence was found in a man aged 50 or older with urothelial cancer. Sequenced material: PBMCs, taken around atezolizumab (anti-PD-L1) treatment.

The CDR3 nucleotides are TGTGCCAGCAGTGAAGATAGATCTACAGGGTCCCAAGAGACCCAGTACTTC. Amino acids: CASSEDRSTGSQETQYF. This chain connects TRBV25-1 to TRBJ2-5; perhaps TRBD1 as D (6 bases). V was pared by 2 bases and J by 1 base, with 17 bases between. Germline V gene lookup returns CDR1 MGHDK and CDR2 SYGVNS. This CDR3 is built from 17 residues.